This T cell receptor (beta chain) derives from a study of T cells in Graves' hyperthyroidism and ophthalmopathy. The investigators amplified TCR beta CDR3 regions from RNA transcripts. Primed by the HTBI set, a first-round RT-PCR was run on the TCR CDR3. TCRdb passed the multiplex PCR reads through MiXCR, listing each CDR3 protein once. The sample carries about 520,000 distinct CDR3 sequences, 24% recorded once. Trimming at V came to 7 bases and at J to 5 bases, leaving 13 bases not matched to a gene. This CDR3 spans 15 amino acids. Germline CDR1 and CDR2: DFQATT and SNEGSKA (reference sequence). Sequencing was carried out using blood. V gene TRBV20-1 combines with J gene TRBJ1-5, with 8 bases fitting TRBD1. The source of this sequence is a woman aged 25-40 years with Graves' ophthalmopathy. CDR3 nucleotides: TGCAGTGTTGGATTACCCACAGGGGGAGATCAGCCCCAGCATTTT. It translates to CSVGLPTGGDQPQHF.